This TCR beta chain was sequenced during a study of shared clonotypes between healthy human individuals. About the research overall: CD8 memory received one plate per donor, CD8 naive two, CD4 memory three and CD4 naive three.

A word on this clone: Its specificity is not known.

Between the trimmed V and J ends, which lost 6 bases and 1 base, there was a span of 15 bases. The CDR3 spans 15 residues. CDR1 and CDR2 (germline): SNHLY, FYNNEI. Sequencing was performed with immunoSEQ multiplex PCR; in TCRdb, only in-frame clones are kept and a portion is missing. The sample holds roughly 680,000 clones, 72% seen once. Study-level points and caveats: Clonotype sharing among donors likely depends on sequencing depth.

Source material: memory CD4+ T cells sorted from blood. Subset described: CD45RA-negative fraction. The receptor was isolated from a woman aged 25 to 39 in good health. The chain is built from TRBV2 and TRBJ1-2; no firm D call. CDR3 loop: CASRDSNRNNYGYTF. CDR3 nucleotides: TGTGCCAGCAGGGACTCAAACCGAAATAACTATGGCTACACCTTC. The whole variable domain, filled in from reference TRBV2 and TRBJ1-2, reads EPEVTQTPSHQVTQMGQEVILRCVPISNHLYFYWYRQILGQKVEFLVSFYNNEISEKSEIFDDQFSVERPDGSNFTLKIRSTKLEDSAMYFCASRDSNRNNYGYTFGSGTRLTVV.